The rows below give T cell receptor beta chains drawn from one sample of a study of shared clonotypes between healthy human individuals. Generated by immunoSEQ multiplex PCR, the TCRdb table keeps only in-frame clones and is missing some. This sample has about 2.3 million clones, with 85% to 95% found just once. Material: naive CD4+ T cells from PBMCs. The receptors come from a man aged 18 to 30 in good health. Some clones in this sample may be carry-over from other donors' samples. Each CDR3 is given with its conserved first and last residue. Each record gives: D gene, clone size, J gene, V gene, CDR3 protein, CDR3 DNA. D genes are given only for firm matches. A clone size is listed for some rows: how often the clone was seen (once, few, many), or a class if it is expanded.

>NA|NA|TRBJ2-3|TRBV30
CAWTIRDTQYF
TGTGCCTGGACCATACGAGATACGCAGTATTTT
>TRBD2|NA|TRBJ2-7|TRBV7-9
CASSSTKGLAERQYF
TGTGCCAGCAGCTCTACGAAGGGACTAGCGGAGCGACAGTACTTC
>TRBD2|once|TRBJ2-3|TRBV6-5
CASREGLATDTQYF
TGTGCCAGCAGGGAGGGACTAGCAACAGATACGCAGTATTTT
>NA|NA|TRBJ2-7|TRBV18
CASSPQGQGGYEQYF
TGTGCCAGCTCACCCCAGGGGCAGGGGGGCTACGAGCAGTACTTC
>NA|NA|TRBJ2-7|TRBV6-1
CAADLYSYEQYF
TGTGCCGCCGACTTATACTCCTACGAGCAGTACTTC
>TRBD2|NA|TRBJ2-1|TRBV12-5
CASGPGTSAYNEQFF
TGTGCTAGTGGTCCCGGGACTAGTGCCTACAATGAGCAGTTCTTC
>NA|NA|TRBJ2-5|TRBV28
CASSLRNREETQYF
TGTGCCAGCAGTTTACGGAACAGGGAAGAGACCCAGTACTTC
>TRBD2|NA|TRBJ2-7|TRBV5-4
CASGLAGGRYEQYF
TGTGCCAGCGGATTAGCGGGAGGCCGCTACGAGCAGTACTTC
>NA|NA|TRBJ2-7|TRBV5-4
CASSLRGAGSYEQYF
TGTGCCAGCAGCTTGCGGGGGGCCGGCTCCTACGAGCAGTACTTC
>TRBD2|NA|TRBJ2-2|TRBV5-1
CASSIPLAGTSTGELFF
TGCGCCAGCAGCATACCACTAGCGGGAACGAGCACCGGGGAGCTGTTTTTT
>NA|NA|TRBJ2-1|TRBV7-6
CASSFYGSTTPAEQFF
TGTGCCAGCAGCTTCTACGGGAGCACTACCCCGGCCGAGCAGTTCTTC
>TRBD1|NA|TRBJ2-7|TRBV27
CASSFRTGYPYEQYF
TGTGCCAGCAGTTTCCGGACAGGGTACCCCTACGAGCAGTACTTC
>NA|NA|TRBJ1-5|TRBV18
CASSPDGPNQPQHF
TGTGCCAGCTCACCGGACGGACCCAATCAGCCCCAGCATTTT
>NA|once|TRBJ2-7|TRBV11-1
CASSLGSQGKRSYEQYF
TGTGCCAGCAGCTTAGGATCCCAGGGCAAAAGGTCTTACGAGCAGTACTTC
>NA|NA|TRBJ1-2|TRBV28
CASSFNNYGYTF
TGTGCCAGCAGTTTCAACAACTATGGCTACACCTTC
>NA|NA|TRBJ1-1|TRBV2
CASSAGPRGRVFVMNTEAFF
TGTGCCAGCAGCGCGGGACCTCGTGGACGAGTATTTGTCATGAACACTGAAGCTTTCTTT
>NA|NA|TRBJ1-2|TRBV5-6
CASSLGRIYGYTF
TGTGCCAGCAGCTTGGGGCGGATATATGGCTACACCTTC
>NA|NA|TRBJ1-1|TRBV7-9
CASSFQSMNTEAFF
TGTGCCAGCAGCTTCCAGAGCATGAACACTGAAGCTTTCTTT
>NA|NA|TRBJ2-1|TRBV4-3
CASSPVVGGLTYNEQFF
TGCGCCAGCAGCCCTGTTGTGGGCGGACTCACCTACAATGAGCAGTTCTTC
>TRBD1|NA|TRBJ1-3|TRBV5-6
CASSKDRGGNTIYF
TGTGCCAGCAGCAAGGACAGGGGCGGAAACACCATATATTTT
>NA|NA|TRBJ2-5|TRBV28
CASSLAGPGQETQYF
TGTGCCAGCAGCCTTGCTGGTCCGGGCCAAGAGACCCAGTACTTC
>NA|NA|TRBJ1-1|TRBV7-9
CAGRETGHMNTEAFF
TGTGCCGGCAGAGAAACAGGGCACATGAACACTGAAGCTTTCTTT
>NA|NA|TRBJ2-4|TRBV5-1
CASSLVPSGDIQYF
TGCGCCAGCAGCTTGGTCCCCTCCGGGGACATTCAGTACTTC
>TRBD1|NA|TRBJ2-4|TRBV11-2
CASSTGDRNIQYF
TGTGCCAGCAGCACAGGGGACAGAAACATTCAGTACTTC
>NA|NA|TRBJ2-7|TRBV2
CASTSQAKYLEYF
TGTGCCAGCACGTCGCAGGCGAAATACCTCGAGTACTTC
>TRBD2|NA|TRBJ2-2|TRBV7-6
CASSLVRRASGSNTGELFF
TGTGCCAGCAGCTTAGTTAGGAGGGCTAGCGGGTCGAACACCGGGGAGCTGTTTTTT
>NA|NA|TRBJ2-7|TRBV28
CASSLGREQYF
TGTGCCAGCAGCCTAGGCCGCGAGCAGTACTTC
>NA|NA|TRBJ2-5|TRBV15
CATSRQGRETQYF
TGTGCCACCAGCAGACAGGGTAGAGAGACCCAGTACTTC
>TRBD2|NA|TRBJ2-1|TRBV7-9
CASSPRTSGTHNEQFF
TGTGCCAGCAGCCCAAGGACTAGCGGGACTCACAATGAGCAGTTCTTC
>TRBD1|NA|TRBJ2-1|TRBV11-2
CASSFGQGTQFF
TGTGCCAGCAGCTTCGGACAGGGAACGCAGTTCTTC
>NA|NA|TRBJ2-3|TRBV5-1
CASSLDPDVADTQYF
TGCGCCAGCAGCTTGGACCCGGATGTCGCAGATACGCAGTATTTT
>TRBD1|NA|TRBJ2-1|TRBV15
CATSSQDRGNEQFF
TGTGCCACCAGCAGCCAGGACAGGGGCAATGAGCAGTTCTTC
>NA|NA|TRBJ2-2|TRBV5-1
CASSRAANTGELFF
TGCGCCAGCAGTAGAGCGGCGAACACCGGGGAGCTGTTTTTT
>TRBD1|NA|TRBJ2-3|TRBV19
CASRVPGQGARRDTQYF
TGTGCCAGTAGAGTTCCGGGACAGGGGGCGAGGCGGGATACGCAGTATTTT
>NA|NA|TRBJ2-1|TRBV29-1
CSVARRSYNEQFF
TGCAGCGTTGCGCGGAGATCCTACAATGAGCAGTTCTTC
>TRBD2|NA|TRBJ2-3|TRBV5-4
CASSPPSGRTDTQYF
TGTGCCAGCAGTCCTCCTAGCGGCCGCACAGATACGCAGTATTTT
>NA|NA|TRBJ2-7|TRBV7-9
CASSLVGGSVFASYEQYF
TGTGCCAGCAGCTTAGTAGGAGGATCAGTATTCGCCTCCTACGAGCAGTACTTC
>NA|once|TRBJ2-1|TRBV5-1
CASSFDQGASNEQFF
TGCGCCAGCAGCTTCGACCAAGGGGCAAGCAATGAGCAGTTCTTC
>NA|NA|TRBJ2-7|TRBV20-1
CSARDPSTGYF
TGCAGTGCTAGAGACCCCTCGACGGGGTACTTC
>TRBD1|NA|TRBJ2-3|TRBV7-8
CASSQERTGGAADTQYF
TGTGCCAGCAGCCAAGAAAGGACAGGGGGCGCGGCAGATACGCAGTATTTT
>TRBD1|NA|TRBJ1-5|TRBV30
CAWSNRDREGQPQHF
TGTGCCTGGAGTAACCGGGACAGGGAGGGTCAGCCCCAGCATTTT
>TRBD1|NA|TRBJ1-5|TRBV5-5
CASSVTDRGGNQPQHF
TGTGCCAGCAGCGTAACCGACAGGGGAGGCAATCAGCCCCAGCATTTT
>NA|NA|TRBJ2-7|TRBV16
CASSQFSLDRYYEQYF
TGTGCCAGCAGCCAATTTAGTCTGGACAGATACTACGAGCAGTACTTC
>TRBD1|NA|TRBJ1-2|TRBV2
CASSWTGLGYGYTF
TGTGCCAGCAGTTGGACAGGGCTGGGCTATGGCTACACCTTC
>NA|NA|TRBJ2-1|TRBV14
CASSQLSFLHEQFF
TGTGCCAGCAGCCAATTAAGCTTCCTCCATGAGCAGTTCTTC
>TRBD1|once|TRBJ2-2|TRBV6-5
CASRRAGTVEELFF
TGTGCCAGCAGACGGGCAGGGACAGTGGAGGAGCTGTTTTTT
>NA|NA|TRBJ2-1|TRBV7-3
CASSLGGISSYNEQFF
TGTGCCAGCAGCTTAGGGGGGATTAGCTCCTACAATGAGCAGTTCTTC
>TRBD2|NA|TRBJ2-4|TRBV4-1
CASSRGLAGVQLGAKNIQYF
TGCGCCAGCAGCCGCGGACTAGCGGGAGTCCAATTGGGAGCCAAAAACATTCAGTACTTC